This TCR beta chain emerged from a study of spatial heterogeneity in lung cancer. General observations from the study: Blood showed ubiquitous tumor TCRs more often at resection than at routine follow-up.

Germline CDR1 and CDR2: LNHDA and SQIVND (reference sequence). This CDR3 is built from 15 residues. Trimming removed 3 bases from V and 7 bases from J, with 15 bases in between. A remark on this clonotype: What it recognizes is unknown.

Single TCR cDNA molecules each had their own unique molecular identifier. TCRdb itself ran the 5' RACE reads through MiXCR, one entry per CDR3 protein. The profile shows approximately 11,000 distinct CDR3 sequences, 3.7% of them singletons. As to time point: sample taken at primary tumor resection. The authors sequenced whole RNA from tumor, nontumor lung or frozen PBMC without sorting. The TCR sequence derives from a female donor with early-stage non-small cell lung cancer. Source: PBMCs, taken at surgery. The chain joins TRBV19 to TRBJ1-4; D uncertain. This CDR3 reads CASSIRTFPSEKLFF. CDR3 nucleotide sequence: TGTGCCAGTAGTATTCGGACTTTTCCCTCTGAAAAACTGTTTTTT.